The text below deals with one T cell receptor (beta chain). Its antigen is undetermined. Assay: immunoSEQ multiplex PCR; the TCRdb copy retains only in-frame clones and omits some. The sample lists around 450,000 clones, roughly 90% occurring once. This record comes from a study of Ad26.COV2.S vaccination and SARS-CoV-2 variants. Study in general: The COV1001 Ad26.COV2.S trial arm included the donor. Intramuscular Ad26.COV2.S doses were given once or twice, 56 days apart. Findings of the study overall: Post-vaccination spike-specific CD8+ and CD4+ T cell responses reportedly had substantial breadth.

This CDR3 contains 15 residues. V was cut by 6 bases and J by 1 base, with 15 bases left in between. Germline V gene data show CDR1 as SGHDT and CDR2 as YYEEEE. Noted treatment: 15 to 20 received Ad26.COV2.S at low or high dose, single or two shots; about five received placebo; per-sample allocation not given. Sampling took place 63 days after the first vaccine or placebo injection. Wuhan-strain spike was delivered by a replication-incompetent Ad26 vector. The sequence was collected from a person aged 18-60 years who received the Ad26.COV2.S COVID-19 vaccine or a placebo. The V and J genes are TRBV5-6 and TRBJ2-3; D may be TRBD1 (6 bases). The specimen was peripheral blood, collected in a trial of Ad26.COV2.S vaccine versus placebo. The CDR3 DNA follows: TGTGCCAGCAACTCAGGGGATTTGGGCACAGATACGCAGTATTTT. Protein product: CASNSGDLGTDTQYF.